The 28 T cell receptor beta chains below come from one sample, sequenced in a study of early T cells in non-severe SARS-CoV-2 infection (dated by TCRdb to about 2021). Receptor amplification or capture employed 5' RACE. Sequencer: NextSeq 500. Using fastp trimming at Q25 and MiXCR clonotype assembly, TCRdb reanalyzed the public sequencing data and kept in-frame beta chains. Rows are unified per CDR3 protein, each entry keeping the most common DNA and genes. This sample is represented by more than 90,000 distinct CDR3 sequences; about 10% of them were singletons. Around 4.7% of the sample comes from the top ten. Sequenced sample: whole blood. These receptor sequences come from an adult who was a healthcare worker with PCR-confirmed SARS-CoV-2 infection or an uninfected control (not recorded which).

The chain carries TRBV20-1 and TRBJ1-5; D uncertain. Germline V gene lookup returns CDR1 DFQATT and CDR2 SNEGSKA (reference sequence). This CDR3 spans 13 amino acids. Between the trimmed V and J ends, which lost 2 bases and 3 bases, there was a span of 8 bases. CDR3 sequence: CSARPDANQPQHF. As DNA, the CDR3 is TGCAGTGCTAGACCCGATGCCAATCAGCCCCAGCATTTT.

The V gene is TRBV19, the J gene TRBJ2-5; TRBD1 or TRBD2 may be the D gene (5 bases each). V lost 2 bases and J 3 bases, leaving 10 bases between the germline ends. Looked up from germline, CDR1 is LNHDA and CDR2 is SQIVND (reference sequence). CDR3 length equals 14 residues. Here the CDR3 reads CASSILGTEETQYF. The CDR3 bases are TGTGCCAGTAGTATACTCGGGACGGAAGAGACCCAGTACTTC.

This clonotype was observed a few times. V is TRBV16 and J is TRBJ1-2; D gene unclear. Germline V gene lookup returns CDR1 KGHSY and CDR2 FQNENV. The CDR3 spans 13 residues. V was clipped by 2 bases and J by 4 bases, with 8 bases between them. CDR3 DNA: TGTGCCAGCAGCCAAAGCATTAGCTATGGCTACACCTTC. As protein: CASSQSISYGYTF.

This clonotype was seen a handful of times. The chain's CDR3 is CASSYAKTGKSDQETQYF. The CDR3 bases are TGCGCCAGCAGCTACGCAAAGACAGGCAAAAGTGATCAAGAGACCCAGTACTTC. This sequence joins TRBV5-1 and TRBJ2-5; possibly TRBD1 for D (6 bases). The CDR3 is 18 residues long. V was cut by 3 bases and J by 2 bases, with 23 bases left in between. Germline loops: CDR1 SGHRS, CDR2 YFSETQ. Using reference TRBV5-1 and TRBJ2-5 for the parts outside the CDR3, the full variable domain is KAGVTQTPRYLIKTRGQQVTLSCSPISGHRSVSWYQQTPGQGLQFLFEYFSETQRNKGNFPGRFSGRQFSNSRSEMNVSTLELGDSALYLCASSYAKTGKSDQETQYFGPGTRLLVL.

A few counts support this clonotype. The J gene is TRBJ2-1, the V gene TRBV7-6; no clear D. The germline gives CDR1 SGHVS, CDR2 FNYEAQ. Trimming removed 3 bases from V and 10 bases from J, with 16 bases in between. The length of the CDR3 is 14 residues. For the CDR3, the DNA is TGTGCCAGCAGCTTTCGGAGTGTCGACGGGGAGCAGTTCTTC. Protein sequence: CASSFRSVDGEQFF.

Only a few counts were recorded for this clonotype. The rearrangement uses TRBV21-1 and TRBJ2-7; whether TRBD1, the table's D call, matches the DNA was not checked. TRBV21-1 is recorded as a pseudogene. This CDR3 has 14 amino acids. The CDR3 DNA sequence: TGTGCCAGCAGCAAAGGGCAGGGTAGATACGAGCAGTACTTC. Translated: CASSKGQGRYEQYF.

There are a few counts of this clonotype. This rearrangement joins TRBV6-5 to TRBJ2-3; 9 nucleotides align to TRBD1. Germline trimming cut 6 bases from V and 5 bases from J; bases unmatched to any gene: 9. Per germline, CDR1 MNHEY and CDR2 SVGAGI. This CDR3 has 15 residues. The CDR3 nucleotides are TGTGCCAGCAGAGTTCGGCCGGACAGGGGAGATACGCAGTATTTT. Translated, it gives CASRVRPDRGDTQYF.

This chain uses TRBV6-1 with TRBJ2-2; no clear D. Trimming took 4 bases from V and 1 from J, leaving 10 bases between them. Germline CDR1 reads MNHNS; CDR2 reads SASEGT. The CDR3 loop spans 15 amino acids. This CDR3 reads CASSGRRMNTGELFF. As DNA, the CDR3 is TGTGCCAGCAGTGGCAGGCGGATGAACACCGGGGAGCTGTTTTTT.

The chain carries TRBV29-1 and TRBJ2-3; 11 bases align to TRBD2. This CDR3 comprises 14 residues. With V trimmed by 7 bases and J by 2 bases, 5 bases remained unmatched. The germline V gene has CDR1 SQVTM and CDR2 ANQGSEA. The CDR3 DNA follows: TGCAGCGCCGGGGGACTAGCGGTCACAGATACGCAGTATTTT. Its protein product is CSAGGLAVTDTQYF.

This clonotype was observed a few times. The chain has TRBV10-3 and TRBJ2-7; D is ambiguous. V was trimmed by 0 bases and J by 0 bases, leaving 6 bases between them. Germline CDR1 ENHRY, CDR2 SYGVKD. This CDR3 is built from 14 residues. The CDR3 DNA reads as TGTGCCATCAGTGAGTCCTCAGGCTCCTACGAGCAGTACTTC. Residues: CAISESSGSYEQYF.

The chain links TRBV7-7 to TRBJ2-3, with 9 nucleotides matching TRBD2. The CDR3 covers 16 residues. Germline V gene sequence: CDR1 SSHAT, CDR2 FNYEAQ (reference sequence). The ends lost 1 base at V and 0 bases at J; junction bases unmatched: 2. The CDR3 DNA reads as TGTGCCAGCAGCTTAGAGCGGGGGGTCAGCACAGATACGCAGTATTTT. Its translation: CASSLERGVSTDTQYF.

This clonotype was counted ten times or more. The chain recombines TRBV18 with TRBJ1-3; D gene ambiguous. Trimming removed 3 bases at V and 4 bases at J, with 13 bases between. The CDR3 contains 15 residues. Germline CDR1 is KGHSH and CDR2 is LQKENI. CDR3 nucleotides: TGTGCCAGCTCACCCCCGGGGTTGGACGGAAACACCATATATTTT. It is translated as CASSPPGLDGNTIYF.

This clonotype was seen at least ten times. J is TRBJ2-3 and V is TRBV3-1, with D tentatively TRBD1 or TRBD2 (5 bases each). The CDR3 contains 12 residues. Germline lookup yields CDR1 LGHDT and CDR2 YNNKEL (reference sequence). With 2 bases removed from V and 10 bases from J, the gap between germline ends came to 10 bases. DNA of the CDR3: TGTGCCAGCAGCCAAATCCGGGACGCGCAGTATTTT. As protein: CASSQIRDAQYF.

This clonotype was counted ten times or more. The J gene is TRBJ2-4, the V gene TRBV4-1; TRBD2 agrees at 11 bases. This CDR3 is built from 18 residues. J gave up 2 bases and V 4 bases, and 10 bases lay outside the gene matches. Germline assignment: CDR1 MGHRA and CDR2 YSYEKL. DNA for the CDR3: TGCGCCAGCAGCCCAGGGTTAGCGGGAGGGCCGCCCAAAAACATTCAGTACTTC. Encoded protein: CASSPGLAGGPPKNIQYF.

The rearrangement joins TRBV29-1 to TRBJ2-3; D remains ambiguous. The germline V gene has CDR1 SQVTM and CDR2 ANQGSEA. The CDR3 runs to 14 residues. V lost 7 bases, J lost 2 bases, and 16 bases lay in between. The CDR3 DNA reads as TGCAGCGACCTACAAAAGGCTCACACAGATACGCAGTATTTT. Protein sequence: CSDLQKAHTDTQYF.

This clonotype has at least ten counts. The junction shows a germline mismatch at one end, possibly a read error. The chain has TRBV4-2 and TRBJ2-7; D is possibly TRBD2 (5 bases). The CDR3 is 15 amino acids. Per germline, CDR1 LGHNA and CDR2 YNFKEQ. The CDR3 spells CASSQGAGPSNEQYF. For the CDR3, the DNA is TGTGCCAGCAGCCAAGGCGCGGGTCCCTCCAACGAGCAGTACTTC.

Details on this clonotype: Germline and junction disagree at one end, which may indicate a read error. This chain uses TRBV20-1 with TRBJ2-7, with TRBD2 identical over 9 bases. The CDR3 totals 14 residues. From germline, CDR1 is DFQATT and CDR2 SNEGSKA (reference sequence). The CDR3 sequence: CSTRSWRGGYEQYF. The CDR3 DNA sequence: TGCAGTACTAGATCTTGGCGGGGGGGTTACGAGCAGTACTTC.

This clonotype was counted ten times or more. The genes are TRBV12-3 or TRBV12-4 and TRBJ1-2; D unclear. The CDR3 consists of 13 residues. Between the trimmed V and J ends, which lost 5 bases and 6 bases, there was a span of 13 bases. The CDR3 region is CASSPSDSHGYTF. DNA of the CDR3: TGTGCCAGCAGTCCCTCGGATAGCCATGGCTACACCTTC.

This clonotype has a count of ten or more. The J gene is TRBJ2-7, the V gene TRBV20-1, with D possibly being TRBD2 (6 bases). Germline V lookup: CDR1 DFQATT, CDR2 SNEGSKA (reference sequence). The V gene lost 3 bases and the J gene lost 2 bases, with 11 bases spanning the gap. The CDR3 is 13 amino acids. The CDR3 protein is CSARLSGAYEQYF. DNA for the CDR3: TGCAGTGCTAGGCTGTCGGGGGCCTACGAGCAGTACTTC.

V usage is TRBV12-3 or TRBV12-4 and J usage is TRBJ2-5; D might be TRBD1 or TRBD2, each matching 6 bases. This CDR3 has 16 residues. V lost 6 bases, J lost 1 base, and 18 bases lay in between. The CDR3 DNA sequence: TGTGCCAGCAGCACCGACCTGGGGGGCGGCCAAGAGACCCAGTACTTC. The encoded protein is CASSTDLGGGQETQYF.

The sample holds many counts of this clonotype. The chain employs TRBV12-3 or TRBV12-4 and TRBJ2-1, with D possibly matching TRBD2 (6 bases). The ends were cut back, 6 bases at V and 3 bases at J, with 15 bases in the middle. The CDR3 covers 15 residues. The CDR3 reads CASRARDLYYNEQFF. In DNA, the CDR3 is TGTGCCAGCAGAGCCCGGGACTTATACTACAATGAGCAGTTCTTC.

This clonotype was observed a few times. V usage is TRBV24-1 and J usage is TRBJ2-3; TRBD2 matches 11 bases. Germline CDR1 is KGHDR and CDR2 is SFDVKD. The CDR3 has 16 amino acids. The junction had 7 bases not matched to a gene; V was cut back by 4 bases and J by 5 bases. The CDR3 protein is CATSELAGGPIDTQYF. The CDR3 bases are TGTGCCACCAGTGAGTTAGCGGGAGGGCCCATAGATACGCAGTATTTT.

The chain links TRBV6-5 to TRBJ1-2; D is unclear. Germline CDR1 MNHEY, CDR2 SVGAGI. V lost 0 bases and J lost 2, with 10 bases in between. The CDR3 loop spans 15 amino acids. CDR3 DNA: TGTGCCAGCAGTTACTCGAATATGGGAAACTATGGCTACACCTTC. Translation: CASSYSNMGNYGYTF.

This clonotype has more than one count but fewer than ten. The CDR3 spells CASSWERGGAHNEQFF. The DNA for the CDR3 is TGTGCCAGCAGCTGGGAACGCGGGGGGGCCCACAATGAGCAGTTCTTC. The chain employs TRBV5-4 and TRBJ2-1; 9 nucleotides match TRBD2. After removal of 3 bases from V and 5 bases from J, the junction contained 9 bases not matched to a gene. Germline CDR1 and CDR2: SGHNT and YYREEE (reference sequence). CDR3 length: 16 amino acids.

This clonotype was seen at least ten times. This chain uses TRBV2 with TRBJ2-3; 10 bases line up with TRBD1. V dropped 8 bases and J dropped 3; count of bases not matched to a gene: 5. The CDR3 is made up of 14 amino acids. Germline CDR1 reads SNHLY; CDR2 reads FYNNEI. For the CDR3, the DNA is TGTGCCAGCTACCGGGACAGGGGAACAGATACGCAGTATTTT. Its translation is CASYRDRGTDTQYF.

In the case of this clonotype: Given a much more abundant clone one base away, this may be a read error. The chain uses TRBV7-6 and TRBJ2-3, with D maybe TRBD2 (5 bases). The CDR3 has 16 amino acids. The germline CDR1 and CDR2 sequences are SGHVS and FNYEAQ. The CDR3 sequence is CASSSQLYPSTETQYF. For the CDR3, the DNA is TGTGCCAGCAGCTCACAGCTATACCCTAGCACAGAAACGCAGTATTTT.

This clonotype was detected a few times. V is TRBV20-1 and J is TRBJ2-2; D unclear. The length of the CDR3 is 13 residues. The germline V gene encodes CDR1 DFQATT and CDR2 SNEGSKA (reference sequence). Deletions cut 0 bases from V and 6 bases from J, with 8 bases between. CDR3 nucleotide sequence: TGCAGTGCTAGAGATTCGCTACCCGGGGAGCTGTTTTTT. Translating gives CSARDSLPGELFF.

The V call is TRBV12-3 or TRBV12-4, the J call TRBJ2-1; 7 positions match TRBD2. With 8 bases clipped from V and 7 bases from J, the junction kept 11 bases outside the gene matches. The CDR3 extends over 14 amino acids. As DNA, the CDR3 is TGTGCCAGCTGTAGGGGAGGGCCGTGGAATGAGCAGTTCTTC. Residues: CASCRGGPWNEQFF.